This TCR beta chain was identified during a study of blood T cell repertoires in COVID-19. Study-wide context: Samples of COVID-19 (acute and convalescent) were obtained from the United States, Italy and Spain. In each case, the material was cDNA or gDNA derived from T cells, B-cell-depleted T cells, or PBMCs.

CDR3 length equals 15 residues. The V and J ends lost 0 bases and 7 bases, in that order; junction bases with no gene match: 8. Germline V gene lookup returns CDR1 LGHDT and CDR2 YNNKEL (reference sequence). In the original analysis: By means of reference gene primer amplification, nucleated cell counts were estimated. The protocol was immunoSEQ multiplex PCR, while the TCRdb copy is restricted to in-frame clones and leaves out a portion. V and J calls and clone size are given by that table; D and trimming were obtained from the DNA. Of around 100,000 clones listed, approximately 89% are singletons. This receptor was identified in a man in his forties with acute or convalescent COVID-19. Material for sequencing was peripheral blood. The chain has TRBV3-1 (or the pseudogene TRBV3-2) and TRBJ1-1, with 7 bases aligning to TRBD1. CDR3 coding DNA: TGTGCCAGCAGCCAAGATATAGGGGGCTTGGATGAAGCTTTCTTT. It encodes CASSQDIGGLDEAFF.